This TCR beta chain came from a study of lung T cells in sarcoidosis with Löfgren's syndrome. Whole-study results and caveats: Löfgren's syndrome patients reportedly showed greatest TRAV12-1 and TRBV2 expansion versus controls. Multiple Löfgren's syndrome patients reportedly shared TRAV12-1 and TRBV2 CDR3 motifs, suggesting public CD4+ TCRs. TRAV12-1 preferentially paired with TRBV2, with homologous CDR3s. Recognition of an unidentified sarcoidosis antigen was only suggested.

Germline V gene sequence: CDR1 MNHNS, CDR2 SASEGT. The CDR3 has 14 residues. This clonotype was recorded once. Its antigen remains unidentified. One junction end disagrees with the germline gene, perhaps due to a read error. Via MiXCR, TCRdb re-called the reads, giving one row per CDR3 protein. Of roughly 63,000 distinct CDR3 sequences listed, 21% were seen once; the top ten hold 2% to 2.5%. The TCR originated in a human donor with sarcoidosis (Löfgren's syndrome or another form), or a control subject (not recorded which). The J gene is TRBJ2-5, the V gene TRBV6-1; D is perhaps TRBD1 (5 bases). Sequencing used CD4+ T cells from PBMCs. In nucleotides, the CDR3 is TGTGCCGGCAGTCCAGGGCCCCGGGTGGGGACCCAGTACTTC. It encodes CAGSPGPRVGTQYF.